Below, 12 T cell receptor beta chains from the same sample are listed, as sequenced in a study of identifying expanded T cells in peripheral blood. Some clones are missing from TCRdb's copy, which holds only in-frame ones; the method was immunoSEQ multiplex PCR. The sample shows approximately 120,000 clones, 84% of them seen only once. Sequencing was done on a sample of blood. These TCRs come from a person between 18 and 69 years old in good health.

The chain joins TRBV5-6 to TRBJ1-5; D ambiguous. V was trimmed by 4 bases and J by 9 bases, leaving 17 bases between them. The CDR3 has 14 residues. The germline CDR1 and CDR2 sequences are SGHDT and YYEEEE. The CDR3 loop reads CASSTGGPSGPQHF. The CDR3 DNA follows: TGTGCCAGCAGCACCGGTGGGCCGTCCGGGCCCCAGCATTTT.

The rearrangement joins TRBV5-1 to TRBJ2-5, with 7 bases aligning to TRBD1. With 1 base clipped from V and 1 base from J, the junction kept 4 bases outside the gene matches. Germline assignment: CDR1 SGHRS and CDR2 YFSETQ. CDR3 length equals 15 residues. CDR3 loop: CASSLITGVQETQYF. In DNA, the CDR3 is TGCGCCAGCAGCTTGATAACAGGGGTCCAAGAGACCCAGTACTTC.

This chain uses TRBV19 with TRBJ2-1; 10 positions match TRBD1. Germline V gene lookup returns CDR1 LNHDA and CDR2 SQIVND (reference sequence). The ends lost 2 bases at V and 7 bases at J; junction bases unmatched: 5. The CDR3 totals 15 residues. CDR3 protein: CASSIPGQGWNEQFF. The CDR3 DNA reads as TGTGCCAGTAGTATACCGGGACAGGGGTGGAATGAGCAGTTCTTC.

In its sample, this clone was seen a few times. This chain links TRBV30 with TRBJ1-5; 7 nucleotides align to TRBD1. The CDR3 is 13 amino acids. V lost 1 base and J lost 5; bases outside the gene matches: 2. Germline assignment: CDR1 GTSNPN and CDR2 SVGIG (reference sequence). The CDR3 loop reads CAWSGTGYQPQHF. CDR3 coding DNA: TGTGCCTGGAGTGGGACAGGTTATCAGCCCCAGCATTTT.

This clone was counted once. V usage is TRBV7-2 and J usage is TRBJ1-3; unclear D gene. The ends were cut back, 2 bases at V and 3 bases at J, with 17 bases in the middle. Germline CDR1 reads SGHTA; CDR2 reads FQGNSA. There are 17 residues in the CDR3. CDR3 sequence reads: CASSLMAALSFGNTIYF. CDR3 in DNA: TGTGCCAGCAGCTTAATGGCGGCATTGAGCTTTGGAAACACCATATATTTT. The whole variable domain, filled in from reference TRBV7-2 and TRBJ1-3, reads GAGVSQSPSNKVTEKGKDVELRCDPISGHTALYWYRQSLGQGLEFLIYFQGNSAPDKSGLPSDRFSAERTGGSVSTLTIQRTQQEDSAVYLCASSLMAALSFGNTIYFGEGSWLTVV.

V and J are TRBV18 and TRBJ1-5, with D unclear. The CDR3 sequence is 12 residues long. Germline V gives CDR1 KGHSH, CDR2 LQKENI. Trimming cost V 6 bases and J 4 bases, with 7 bases left between them. This CDR3 reads CASSTENQPQHF. As DNA, the CDR3 is TGTGCCAGCTCGACTGAAAATCAGCCCCAGCATTTT.

The V call is TRBV6-5, the J call TRBJ1-2; TRBD1 might be the D (5 bases). V gave up 4 bases and J gave up 4 bases, with 16 bases separating them. The germline CDR1 and CDR2 sequences are MNHEY and SVGAGI. The CDR3 runs to 15 residues. CDR3 nucleotides: TGTGCCAGCAGTTTCTCCACTCGGGACTCCTATGGCTACACCTTC. Amino acids: CASSFSTRDSYGYTF.

This chain uses TRBV11-3 with TRBJ2-1; TRBD1 matches 9 bases. There are 15 residues in the CDR3. CDR1 is SGHNT and CDR2 is YENEEA in the germline V gene. V lost 5 bases, J lost 10 bases, and 12 bases stayed unmatched. As DNA, the CDR3 is TGTGCCAGCAGCCAAACCGGGACAGGGTCTAAAGAGCAGTTCTTC. Its translation: CASSQTGTGSKEQFF.

The rearrangement links TRBV2 to TRBJ2-7; 8 positions match TRBD1. The CDR3 contains 15 residues. V dropped 6 bases and J dropped 2; count of bases not matched to a gene: 9. Germline V lookup: CDR1 SNHLY, CDR2 FYNNEI. The CDR3 protein is CASSRTGRFPYEQYF. DNA for the CDR3: TGTGCCAGCAGCCGGACAGGGAGGTTTCCCTACGAGCAGTACTTC.

The table lists this clone with a few counts. The rearrangement uses TRBV9 and TRBJ2-7; D not certain. The length of the CDR3 is 15 residues. V was pared by 0 bases and J by 3 bases, with 13 bases between. From germline, CDR1 is SGDLS and CDR2 YYNGEE. The DNA for the CDR3 is TGTGCCAGCAGCGTAGAAGAGGTGATCGGCTACGAGCAGTACTTC. This codes for CASSVEEVIGYEQYF.

This clone was observed a handful of times. V gene TRBV6-5 combines with J gene TRBJ1-2; 10 bases match TRBD1. The CDR3 contains 15 residues. The germline V gene has CDR1 MNHEY and CDR2 SVGAGI. The junction had 4 bases not matched to a gene; V was cut back by 2 bases and J by 4 bases. DNA for the CDR3: TGTGCCAGCAGTTACAGGGGACAGGGGATCTATGGCTACACCTTC. It codes for CASSYRGQGIYGYTF.

V and J are TRBV13 and TRBJ2-1; no reliable D call. The germline V gene has CDR1 PRHDT and CDR2 FYEKMQ (reference sequence). Between the trimmed V and J ends, which lost 7 bases and 4 bases, there was a span of 8 bases. The CDR3 is made up of 12 amino acids. In nucleotides, the CDR3 is TGTGCCAGCAACCGTGGTTACAATGAGCAGTTCTTC. Amino acid sequence: CASNRGYNEQFF. Complete variable domain (other parts from reference TRBV13 and TRBJ2-1): AAGVIQSPRHLIKEKRETATLKCYPIPRHDTVYWYQQGPGQDPQFLISFYEKMQSDKGSIPDRFSAQQFSDYHSELNMSSLELGDSALYFCASNRGYNEQFFGPGTRLTVL.